These 31 T cell receptor beta chains came from one sample sequenced in a study of blood T cell repertoires in COVID-19. Measured with immunoSEQ multiplex PCR; TCRdb has only the in-frame clones, and not every one. The data hold some 60,000 clones, with roughly three quarters observed a single time. Sequenced material: peripheral blood. All receptors come from a human donor in a cohort sampled during active COVID-19.

The rearrangement joins TRBV5-6 to TRBJ1-5, with 7 bases that match TRBD1. This CDR3 comprises 14 residues. Trimming at V came to 0 bases and at J to 6 bases, leaving 3 bases not matched to a gene. Germline CDR1 and CDR2: SGHDT and YYEEEE. In nucleotides, the CDR3 is TGTGCCAGCAGCTTGGGACAGGGAAGTCAGCCCCAGCATTTT. Translating it yields CASSLGQGSQPQHF.

This clone has just a few counts. CDR3 nucleotide sequence: TGCAGCGCCACCTCGGGCAATGAGCAGTTCTTC. The encoded protein is CSATSGNEQFF. J is TRBJ2-1 and V is TRBV29-1; D is undetermined. This CDR3 region has 11 residues. Germline V lookup: CDR1 SQVTM, CDR2 ANQGSEA. V dropped 7 bases and J dropped 6 bases, with 10 bases sitting between them.

In DNA, the CDR3 is TGTGCCACCAGTGGCGCGACTAGCGGGAGGAGGGCCCACACAGATACGCAGTATTTT. This translates into CATSGATSGRRAHTDTQYF. J is TRBJ2-3 and V is TRBV24-1, with 13 bases that match TRBD2. The CDR3 has 19 residues. V was pared by 5 bases and J by 2 bases, with 12 bases of the junction left unmatched. Germline V gene sequence: CDR1 KGHDR, CDR2 SFDVKD.

This chain links TRBV14 with TRBJ2-1; D gene uncertain. The CDR3 totals 14 residues. The V end was cut by 0 bases, the J end by 4 bases, with 7 bases between. The germline V gene has CDR1 SGHDN and CDR2 FVKESK. DNA of the CDR3: TGTGCCAGCAGCCAAGATTCCAGGTACAATGAGCAGTTCTTC. It specifies CASSQDSRYNEQFF.

The rearrangement links TRBV5-6 to TRBJ1-3; 11 nucleotides line up with TRBD1. Germline CDR1 SGHDT, CDR2 YYEEEE. The CDR3 length is 18 residues. The junction had 13 bases not matched to a gene; V was cut back by 4 bases and J by 4 bases. CDR3 sequence (DNA): TGTGCCAGCAGCGGAGGTAGCCGGGACAGGGGGTTCGGAAACACCATATATTTT. Amino acid sequence: CASSGGSRDRGFGNTIYF. Full variable domain (outside the CDR3, taken from reference TRBV5-6 and TRBJ1-3): DAGVTQSPTHLIKTRGQQVTLRCSPKSGHDTVSWYQQALGQGPQFIFQYYEEEERQRGNFPDRFSGHQFPNYSSELNVNALLLGDSALYLCASSGGSRDRGFGNTIYFGEGSWLTVV.

The J gene is TRBJ2-3, the V gene TRBV2; 9 bases line up with TRBD2. Per the germline V gene, CDR1 is SNHLY and CDR2 is FYNNEI. J was trimmed by 4 bases and V by 5 bases; bases with no gene match: 7. The CDR3 has 15 amino acids. This CDR3 reads CASSKTSGGADTQYF. The CDR3 bases are TGTGCCAGCAGTAAGACTAGCGGAGGCGCAGATACGCAGTATTTT.

J is TRBJ2-7 and V is TRBV18; TRBD1 is a possible D gene (5 bases). This CDR3 comprises 13 residues. CDR1 and CDR2 (germline): KGHSH, LQKENI. Between the trimmed V and J ends, which lost 6 bases and 2 bases, there was a span of 11 bases. CDR3 DNA sequence: TGTGCCAGCTCGTCGACAGCTACCTACGAGCAGTACTTC. It codes for CASSSTATYEQYF. The entire variable domain, with the rest obtained from reference TRBV18 and TRBJ2-7, is as follows: NAGVMQNPRHLVRRRGQEARLRCSPMKGHSHVYWYRQLPEEGLKFMVYLQKENIIDESGMPKERFSAEFPKEGPSILRIQQVVRGDSAAYFCASSSTATYEQYFGPGTRLTVT.

This clone has a single count. The chain is built from TRBV10-3 and TRBJ2-5; 9 bases agree with TRBD2. V lost 4 bases and J lost 2; bases outside the gene matches: 8. This CDR3 is 16 amino acids long. The germline V gene encodes CDR1 ENHRY and CDR2 SYGVKD. Written as DNA, the CDR3 is TGTGCCATCAGTGCGTCTAGCGGGGAGGATCAAGAGACCCAGTACTTC. This gives the protein CAISASSGEDQETQYF.

This chain uses TRBV5-1 with TRBJ2-2; D might be TRBD2 (5 bases). CDR3 length equals 14 residues. Trimming took off 6 bases at V and 2 bases at J, with 11 bases between the two ends. CDR1 and CDR2 (germline): SGHRS, YFSETQ. CDR3 DNA sequence: TGCGCCAGCACCCCCAGCGGCAACACCGGGGAGCTGTTTTTT. It specifies CASTPSGNTGELFF.

This clone was observed at least ten times. V usage is TRBV6-1 and J usage is TRBJ2-2; TRBD1 agrees at 9 bases. CDR3 length equals 16 residues. From germline, CDR1 is MNHNS and CDR2 SASEGT. Losses at the gene ends were 2 bases for V and 5 bases for J; bases not matched to a gene: 6. CDR3 sequence: CASSERGQGGTGELFF. For the CDR3, the DNA is TGTGCCAGCAGTGAACGGGGACAGGGTGGTACCGGGGAGCTGTTTTTT.

The chain joins TRBV19 to TRBJ1-3; D gene unclear. Trimming stripped 6 bases from V and 0 bases from J, with 12 bases between. Germline CDR1 is LNHDA and CDR2 is SQIVND (reference sequence). This CDR3 is 15 amino acids long. CDR3 sequence (DNA): TGTGCCAGTAGCTCTGACACCATCTCTGGAAACACCATATATTTT. Encoded protein: CASSSDTISGNTIYF.

This chain links TRBV7-9 with TRBJ2-4; a weak D match, TRBD2 (6 bases). The CDR3 extends over 14 amino acids. Per germline, CDR1 SEHNR and CDR2 FQNEAQ (reference sequence). The V end lost 5 bases, the J end lost 8 bases, and 16 bases lay between the germline ends. CDR3 nucleotide sequence: TGTGCCAGCAGCACTACTCGGGAGACCCACATTCAGTACTTC. Translated: CASSTTRETHIQYF.

This rearrangement joins TRBV7-2 to TRBJ1-2; unclear D gene. CDR3 length: 13 residues. V lost 5 bases, J lost 2 bases, and 9 bases lay in between. Germline CDR1 SGHTA, CDR2 FQGNSA. The CDR3 DNA sequence: TGTGCCAGCAGCCCGGGAGAAAACTATGGCTACACCTTC. It yields the protein CASSPGENYGYTF.

The chain couples TRBV4-1 to TRBJ1-1; TRBD1 agrees at 7 bases. V was clipped by 0 bases and J by 3 bases; unmatched bases: 4. The CDR3 extends over 15 amino acids. The V gene's germline CDR1 is MGHRA and CDR2 YSYEKL. The CDR3 nucleotides read TGCGCCAGCAGCCAAGAGAGGGGGCAAGACACTGAAGCTTTCTTT. This gives the protein CASSQERGQDTEAFF.

The chain is built from TRBV7-9 and TRBJ2-1, with D perhaps TRBD2 (5 bases). The CDR3 runs to 11 residues. Looked up from germline, CDR1 is SEHNR and CDR2 is FQNEAQ (reference sequence). The ends were cut back, 2 bases at V and 15 bases at J, with 11 bases in the middle. CDR3 amino acids: CASSLPLAAFF. The CDR3, as DNA: TGTGCCAGCAGCTTACCTCTAGCCGCGTTCTTC. The variable domain in full, completed from reference TRBV7-9 and TRBJ2-1, reads DTGVSQNPRHKITKRGQNVTFRCDPISEHNRLYWYRQTLGQGPEFLTYFQNEAQLEKSRLLSDRFSAERPKGSFSTLEIQRTEQGDSAMYLCASSLPLAAFFGPGTRLTVL.

This chain connects TRBV28 to TRBJ1-2, with a possible D match to TRBD1 (5 bases). The CDR3 contains 11 residues. Between the trimmed V and J ends, which lost 5 bases and 8 bases, there was a span of 9 bases. The germline V gene encodes CDR1 MDHEN and CDR2 SYDVKM. The CDR3 DNA reads as TGTGCCAGCAGTGAAGGGGTCGGCTACACCTTC. This translates into CASSEGVGYTF.

The J gene is TRBJ1-5, the V gene TRBV3-1 (or the pseudogene TRBV3-2); 8 bases are a match to TRBD1. V shed 3 bases and J 9 bases; nucleotides not matched to a gene: 16. Germline V gene lookup returns CDR1 LGHDT and CDR2 YNNKEL (reference sequence). CDR3 size: 17 residues. The CDR3 loop reads CASSHTGTGVQDWPQHF. The CDR3 nucleotides are TGTGCCAGCAGCCATACCGGGACAGGAGTCCAGGATTGGCCCCAGCATTTT.

The CDR3 reads CASSQDRGNTEAFF. CDR3 sequence (DNA): TGTGCCAGCTCACAGGACAGGGGGAACACTGAAGCTTTCTTT. The chain uses TRBV18 and TRBJ1-1, with 9 bases that match TRBD1. Germline lookup yields CDR1 KGHSH and CDR2 LQKENI. The CDR3 spans 14 residues. With V trimmed by 4 bases and J by 1 base, 1 base remained unmatched.

This chain links TRBV3-1 (or the pseudogene TRBV3-2) with TRBJ1-2; TRBD1 aligns across 9 bases. Trimming cost V 4 bases and J 6 bases; bases outside gene matches: 12. This CDR3 region has 16 residues. CDR1 is LGHDT and CDR2 is YNNKEL in the germline V gene (reference sequence). The CDR3 DNA follows: TGTGCCAGCAGCCCCCGGGACAGGGCGAGAGAGAATGGCTACACCTTC. Residues: CASSPRDRARENGYTF.

This clone was observed a few times. The V and J genes are TRBV28 and TRBJ2-5; TRBD2 aligns across 7 bases. Germline V CDR1 and CDR2: MDHEN, SYDVKM. Trimming at V came to 3 bases and at J to 3 bases, leaving 7 bases not matched to a gene. CDR3 length: 15 residues. The CDR3 DNA is TGTGCCAGCAGTTTGGGGGGGGGTACCAAAGAGACCCAGTACTTC. It translates to CASSLGGGTKETQYF.

The CDR3 reads CASSLVGSGALDEQYF. In nucleotides, the CDR3 is TGCGCCAGCAGCTTGGTAGGTAGCGGGGCGCTCGACGAGCAGTACTTC. V usage is TRBV5-1 and J usage is TRBJ2-7; 8 bases agree with TRBD2. The CDR3 is 16 amino acids. Germline lookup yields CDR1 SGHRS and CDR2 YFSETQ. V was pared by 0 bases and J by 5 bases, with 10 bases of the junction left unmatched.

This chain uses TRBV9 with TRBJ2-5, with 10 bases identical to TRBD1. This CDR3 is 15 amino acids long. The junction had 7 bases not matched to a gene; V was cut back by 4 bases and J by 4 bases. Germline V gene data show CDR1 as SGDLS and CDR2 as YYNGEE. CDR3 residues: CASSLQGTGVETQYF. The CDR3 coding sequence is TGTGCCAGCAGCCTCCAAGGGACAGGGGTAGAGACCCAGTACTTC.

The CDR3 here is CASSFGQGSTDTQYF. In nucleotides, the CDR3 is TGTGCCAGCAGCTTCGGACAGGGTAGCACAGATACGCAGTATTTT. The chain employs TRBV5-8 and TRBJ2-3; TRBD1 matches 8 bases. The germline CDR1 and CDR2 sequences are SGHTS and YDEGEE. V lost 2 bases, J lost 0 bases, and 2 bases stayed unmatched. The CDR3 consists of 15 residues. Together with reference TRBV5-8 and TRBJ2-3, the CDR3 gives the full variable domain: EAGVTQSPTHLIKTRGQQATLRCSPISGHTSVYWYQQALGLGLQFLLWYDEGEERNRGNFPPRFSGRQFPNYSSELNVNALELEDSALYLCASSFGQGSTDTQYFGPGTRLTVL.

V usage is TRBV10-1 and J usage is TRBJ2-7; 8 positions agree with TRBD2. The CDR3 is made up of 13 amino acids. In germline, CDR1 is WNHNN, CDR2 SYGVQD (reference sequence). With V trimmed by 4 bases and J by 9 bases, 8 bases remained unmatched. CDR3 DNA: TGCGCCAGCAGTGCCCCCGGGGGGGGGCGGCAGTACTTC. As protein: CASSAPGGGRQYF.

This clone has at least ten counts. This chain uses TRBV25-1 with TRBJ2-3; no reliable D call. The ends were cut back, 7 bases at V and 1 base at J, with 15 bases in the middle. Per the germline V gene, CDR1 is MGHDK and CDR2 is SYGVNS. This CDR3 is 15 amino acids long. The CDR3 region is CASTHHSQGTDTQYF. The CDR3, as DNA: TGTGCCAGCACACACCACTCCCAGGGCACAGATACGCAGTATTTT. The full variable domain, its missing parts supplied by reference TRBV25-1 and TRBJ2-3, is EADIYQTPRYLVIGTGKKITLECSQTMGHDKMYWYQQDPGMELHLIHYSYGVNSTEKGDLSSESTVSRIRTEHFPLTLESARPSHTSQYLCASTHHSQGTDTQYFGPGTRLTVL.

This chain uses TRBV4-3 with TRBJ1-2; D not certain. The CDR3 consists of 16 residues. The germline CDR1 and CDR2 sequences are LGHNA and YSLEER. V shed 0 bases and J shed 0 bases, with 11 bases lying between them. The DNA for the CDR3 is TGCGCCAGCAGCCAAGATGAGGAGCGGGCTAACTATGGCTACACCTTC. Translation gives CASSQDEERANYGYTF.

This clone was observed a single time. The chain joins TRBV6-5 to TRBJ2-5, with 14 bases matching TRBD2. Germline values: CDR1 MNHEY, CDR2 SVGAGI. The CDR3 is made up of 15 amino acids. The J segment lost 4 bases and the V segment lost 4 bases, leaving 2 bases of the junction unmatched. In DNA form, the CDR3 reads TGTGCCAGCAGTTCGGGGACTAGCGGGAGAGAGACCCAGTACTTC. This codes for CASSSGTSGRETQYF.

The chain links TRBV28 to TRBJ2-5; TRBD2 is a possible D gene (5 bases). The germline gives CDR1 MDHEN, CDR2 SYDVKM. The CDR3 has 12 amino acids. The germline V and J ends were trimmed by 10 bases and 7 bases, with 16 bases remaining between them. CDR3 in DNA: TGTGCCACGACGCGTCCTGCGGGGACCCAGTACTTC. Protein product: CATTRPAGTQYF.

This clone was observed a handful of times. The chain links TRBV21-1 to TRBJ2-4; the DNA was not compared with TRBD2, the D call given in the table. TRBV21-1 is marked as a pseudogene. This CDR3 is 20 amino acids long. As DNA, the CDR3 is TGTGCCAGCAGCAATGGCCCTCAAAGGACTAGCGGGAGAATGATGGACATTCAGTACTTC. It encodes CASSNGPQRTSGRMMDIQYF.

This clone has only a few counts. The rearrangement uses TRBV6-5 and TRBJ1-1, with D possibly TRBD1 on 5 matching bases. Trimming left V 8 bases short and J 1 base short, with 11 bases between. Germline-derived CDR1 and CDR2 are MNHEY and SVGAGI. CDR3 size: 13 residues. In DNA, the CDR3 is TGTGCCAGCCGGAGGGGCGGGAACACTGAAGCTTTCTTT. Translated, it gives CASRRGGNTEAFF.

The chain carries TRBV18 and TRBJ1-1, with D unresolved. The length of the CDR3 is 14 residues. Germline V CDR1 and CDR2: KGHSH, LQKENI. Trimming cost V 3 bases and J 0 bases, with 8 bases left between them. In DNA form, the CDR3 reads TGTGCCAGCTCACCTGCGAGATTGAACACTGAAGCTTTCTTT. As protein: CASSPARLNTEAFF.